These 18 T cell receptor beta chains were sequenced from one sample in a study of blood T cell repertoires in COVID-19. Method: immunoSEQ multiplex PCR; TCRdb's copy keeps in-frame clones and lacks some. The sample has nearly 35,000 clones; about 93% are singletons. The sample comprised peripheral blood. The receptor source for this set is a human donor in a cohort sampled during active COVID-19.

In this sample, this clone turned up once. The chain links TRBV28 to TRBJ2-7, with 7 bases lining up with TRBD1. Germline V lookup: CDR1 MDHEN, CDR2 SYDVKM. The junction had 9 bases not matched to a gene; V was cut back by 6 bases and J by 4 bases. This CDR3 is 14 amino acids long. The CDR3 DNA is TGTGCCAGCAGCAGAGACAGGGTGGGGTACGAGCAGTACTTC. Translating it yields CASSRDRVGYEQYF.

In the case of this clone: At one end the junction does not follow the germline gene, possibly because of a read error. The chain joins TRBV27 to TRBJ2-5; 11 bases align to TRBD2. Germline assignment: CDR1 MNHEY and CDR2 SMNVEV (reference sequence). The CDR3 runs to 14 residues. The CDR3 loop reads CASSFETSGESQYF. DNA for the CDR3: TGTGCCAGCAGTTTTGAGACTAGCGGGGAGAGCCAGTACTTC.

V and J are TRBV19 and TRBJ2-1, with 12 bases lining up with TRBD2. Germline V lookup: CDR1 LNHDA, CDR2 SQIVND (reference sequence). This CDR3 contains 16 residues. With 3 bases clipped from V and 5 bases from J, the junction kept 5 bases outside the gene matches. CDR3 loop: CASSIRLAGVDNEQFF. The DNA for the CDR3 is TGTGCCAGTAGTATTCGACTAGCGGGAGTTGACAATGAGCAGTTCTTC.

The chain joins TRBV19 to TRBJ2-5; tentative D call: TRBD2 (6 bases). There are 18 residues in the CDR3. In germline, CDR1 is LNHDA, CDR2 SQIVND (reference sequence). The V and J ends lost 8 bases and 3 bases respectively, with 28 bases between them. The CDR3 is CASAPPSGTLASKETQYF. DNA of the CDR3: TGTGCCAGTGCACCCCCTTCCGGGACTCTAGCTTCCAAAGAGACCCAGTACTTC.

V gene TRBV4-1 combines with J gene TRBJ1-2, with 7 bases aligning to TRBD1. The ends lost 3 bases at V and 8 bases at J; junction bases unmatched: 9. Germline V gene lookup returns CDR1 MGHRA and CDR2 YSYEKL. The CDR3 has 14 amino acids. The CDR3 protein is CASSQPTGPRGYTF. CDR3 in DNA: TGCGCCAGCAGCCAGCCGACAGGGCCTAGGGGCTACACCTTC.

The chain recombines TRBV10-3 with TRBJ1-1; 7 bases line up with TRBD1. The CDR3 totals 13 residues. The germline V gene encodes CDR1 ENHRY and CDR2 SYGVKD. V dropped 6 bases and J dropped 5; count of bases not matched to a gene: 6. The CDR3 nucleotides are TGTGCCATCAGCCTGACAGGGAGGACTGAAGCTTTCTTT. It is translated as CAISLTGRTEAFF.

The chain recombines TRBV9 with TRBJ2-6, with a weak D call TRBD1 (6 bases). The CDR3 extends over 17 amino acids. Germline loops: CDR1 SGDLS, CDR2 YYNGEE. The V end was cut by 0 bases, the J end by 4 bases, with 14 bases between. The CDR3 DNA reads as TGTGCCAGCAGCGTAGAGTACGGGACACCAGGGGCCAACGTCCTGACTTTC. This gives the protein CASSVEYGTPGANVLTF.

The V call is TRBV7-9, the J call TRBJ1-1; 7 bases are a match to TRBD1. The CDR3 extends over 14 amino acids. V lost 3 bases and J lost 1; bases outside the gene matches: 2. Germline CDR1 reads SEHNR; CDR2 reads FQNEAQ (reference sequence). CDR3 nucleotides: TGTGCCAGCAGCTTTAGACAGGGGAACACTGAAGCTTTCTTT. This gives the protein CASSFRQGNTEAFF.

This chain connects TRBV10-1 to TRBJ1-2, with 8 bases identical to TRBD1. In germline, CDR1 is WNHNN, CDR2 SYGVQD (reference sequence). The junction had 0 bases not matched to a gene; V was cut back by 0 bases and J by 3 bases. The CDR3 runs 14 residues. CDR3 in DNA: TGCGCCAGCAGTGAGTCGACAGGGGACTATGGCTACACCTTC. This gives the protein CASSESTGDYGYTF.

This clone was found a few times. This sequence joins TRBV19 and TRBJ2-3; D is possibly TRBD2 (6 bases). In germline, CDR1 is LNHDA, CDR2 SQIVND (reference sequence). Trimming took off 9 bases at V and 4 bases at J, with 20 bases between the two ends. The CDR3 is 15 amino acids. CDR3 sequence: CASRSMRRDSDTQYF. The CDR3 DNA reads TGTGCCAGCCGATCCATGAGGCGGGACTCAGATACGCAGTATTTT.

The chain combines TRBV6-2 or TRBV6-3 with TRBJ2-1; 9 bases are a match to TRBD2. The germline V gene encodes CDR1 MNHEY and CDR2 SVGEGT. V dropped 5 bases and J dropped 6; count of bases not matched to a gene: 8. The CDR3 length is 15 residues. The CDR3 coding sequence is TGTGCCAGCAGTCTACTAGCGGGTGTAAGCAATGAGCAGTTCTTC. Residues: CASSLLAGVSNEQFF.

The DNA of the CDR3 is TGTGCCAGCAGCTTCCGGGGGAGCACTGAAGCTTTCTTT. This sequence encodes CASSFRGSTEAFF. The chain is built from TRBV5-4 and TRBJ1-1; maybe TRBD1 (5 bases). CDR3 size: 13 residues. V was pared by 2 bases and J by 4 bases, with 9 bases between. Germline CDR1 reads SGHNT; CDR2 reads YYREEE (reference sequence).

This chain uses TRBV7-9 with TRBJ1-1; 8 bases line up with TRBD1. V was pared by 7 bases and J by 0 bases, with 4 bases of the junction left unmatched. This CDR3 comprises 14 residues. The germline CDR1 and CDR2 sequences are SEHNR and FQNEAQ (reference sequence). The CDR3 sequence: CASIRTGMNTEAFF. The CDR3 DNA reads TGTGCCAGCATCCGGACAGGGATGAACACTGAAGCTTTCTTT.

This rearrangement joins TRBV11-2 to TRBJ2-7, with 10 bases identical to TRBD2. CDR1 is SGHAT, CDR2 FQNNGV, per germline. With 5 bases clipped from V and 3 bases from J, the junction kept 13 bases outside the gene matches. The length of the CDR3 is 17 residues. CDR3 DNA: TGTGCCAGCAGCCACACATCTAGCGGGAGAGACATCTACGAGCAGTACTTC. Its protein product is CASSHTSSGRDIYEQYF.

The chain combines TRBV3-1 (or the pseudogene TRBV3-2) with TRBJ1-6; tentative D call: TRBD1 (5 bases). Trimming removed 1 base from V and 9 bases from J, with 13 bases in between. This CDR3 comprises 15 residues. Germline CDR1 and CDR2: LGHDT and YNNKEL (reference sequence). CDR3 sequence reads: CASSQVGRVLSPLHF. The CDR3 DNA reads TGTGCCAGCAGCCAAGTTGGCAGGGTTCTTTCACCCCTCCACTTT.

V is TRBV24-1 and J is TRBJ1-5, with D uncertain. Per the germline V gene, CDR1 is KGHDR and CDR2 is SFDVKD. Trimming left V 2 bases short and J 6 bases short, with 10 bases between. The CDR3 has 14 residues. CDR3 region: CATSDSDSGQPQHF. DNA for the CDR3: TGTGCCACCAGTGATTCAGACTCCGGTCAGCCCCAGCATTTT.

The gene calls are TRBV7-2 and TRBJ2-1; TRBD2 aligns across 10 bases. This CDR3 is built from 15 residues. Germline V lookup: CDR1 SGHTA, CDR2 FQGNSA. J lost 10 bases, V lost 2 bases, and 8 bases had no gene match. The CDR3 coding sequence is TGTGCCAGCAGCTTAAAAGCGGGAGGGCCCGGCGAGCAGTTCTTC. This gives the protein CASSLKAGGPGEQFF.

This chain links TRBV6-5 with TRBJ1-3; TRBD1 matches at 8 bases. The CDR3 runs to 15 residues. J lost 2 bases, V lost 2 bases, and 2 bases had no gene match. Per germline, CDR1 MNHEY and CDR2 SVGAGI. The CDR3 bases are TGTGCCAGCAGTTACCGGACAGGGCCTGGAAACACCATATATTTT. Protein product: CASSYRTGPGNTIYF.